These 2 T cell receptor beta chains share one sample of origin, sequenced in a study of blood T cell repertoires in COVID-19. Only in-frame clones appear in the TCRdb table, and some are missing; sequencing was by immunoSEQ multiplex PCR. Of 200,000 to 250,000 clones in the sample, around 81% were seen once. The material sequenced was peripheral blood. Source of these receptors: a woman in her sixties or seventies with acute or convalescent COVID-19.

CDR3 bases: TGTGCCAGCAGTTTGAGAGGGAACGAAAAACTGTTTTTT. It codes for CASSLRGNEKLFF. The chain has TRBV27 and TRBJ1-4; D is undetermined. The CDR3 spans 13 residues. Germline V CDR1 and CDR2: MNHEY, SMNVEV (reference sequence). With 3 bases removed from V and 8 bases from J, the gap between germline ends came to 10 bases.

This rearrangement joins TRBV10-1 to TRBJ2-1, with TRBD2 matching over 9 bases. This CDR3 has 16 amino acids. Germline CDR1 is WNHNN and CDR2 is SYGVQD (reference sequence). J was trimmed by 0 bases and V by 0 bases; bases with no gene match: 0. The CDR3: CASSESTSGSYNEQFF. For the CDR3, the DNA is TGCGCCAGCAGTGAGTCGACTAGCGGCTCCTACAATGAGCAGTTCTTC.